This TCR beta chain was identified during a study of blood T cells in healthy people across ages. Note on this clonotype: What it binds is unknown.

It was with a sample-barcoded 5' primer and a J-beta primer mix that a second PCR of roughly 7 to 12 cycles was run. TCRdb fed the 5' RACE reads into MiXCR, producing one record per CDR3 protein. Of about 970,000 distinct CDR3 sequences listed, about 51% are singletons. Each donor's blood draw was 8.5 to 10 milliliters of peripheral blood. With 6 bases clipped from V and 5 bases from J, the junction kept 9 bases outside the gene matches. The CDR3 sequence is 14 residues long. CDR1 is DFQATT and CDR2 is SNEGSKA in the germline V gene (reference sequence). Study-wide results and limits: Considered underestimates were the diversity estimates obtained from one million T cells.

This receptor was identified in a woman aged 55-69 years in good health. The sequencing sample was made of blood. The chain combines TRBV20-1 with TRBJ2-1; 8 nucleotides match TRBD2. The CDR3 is CSAAPSGPHNEQFF. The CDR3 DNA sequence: TGCAGTGCCGCACCTAGCGGGCCCCACAATGAGCAGTTCTTC.